This is a list of T cell receptor beta chains from one sample in a study of shared clonotypes between healthy human individuals. Repertoires were generated with immunoSEQ multiplex PCR, while TCRdb's copy carries only in-frame clones and drops some. The data show millions of clones, with 85% to 95% seen just once and more than 1.5% held by the top ten. The sequenced sample consisted of naive CD8+ T cells from PBMCs. The receptors were sampled from a man between 18 and 35 years old in good health. Some clones in this sample may be carry-over from other donors' samples. Each CDR3 is given with its conserved first and last residue. The order of the fields is clone size, D gene, V gene, J gene, CDR3 DNA, CDR3 protein. D genes are given only for firm matches. The size field is filled for only some rows; it gives once, few, many or a size class.

>-|-|TRBV6-1|TRBJ1-5
TGTGCCAGCAGTGGGCCCAGAGATAGCAATCAGCCCCAGCATTTT
CASSGPRDSNQPQHF
>once|-|TRBV15|TRBJ1-2
TGTGCCACCAGCAGGCCCCAGCCCCAATATGGCTACACCTTC
CATSRPQPQYGYTF
>-|TRBD1|TRBV7-9|TRBJ1-2
TGTGCCAGCAGCTTAGAGGGACAGGGGGCCGGCTACACCTTC
CASSLEGQGAGYTF
>-|-|TRBV19|TRBJ1-5
TGTGCCAGTAGAGAGGGGAGACAAAGCAATCAGCCCCAGCATTTT
CASREGRQSNQPQHF
>-|TRBD1|TRBV4-3|TRBJ2-3
TGCGCCAGCAGCCACGTACAGGGGTCCACAGATACGCAGTATTTT
CASSHVQGSTDTQYF
>-|TRBD1|TRBV5-6|TRBJ2-7
TGTGCCAGCAGCCCCGGGACAGGACGCGAGCAGTACTTC
CASSPGTGREQYF
>few|-|TRBV11-2|TRBJ2-2
TGTGCCAGCAGCTTATACGGGACCGGGGAGCTGTTTTTT
CASSLYGTGELFF
>-|-|TRBV7-9|TRBJ2-7
TGTGCCAGCAGCTTAGCGCCGGCAGCCTACGAGCAGTACTTC
CASSLAPAAYEQYF
>-|-|TRBV27|TRBJ2-7
TGTGCCAGCGGGGCCCAAGGCTACGAGCAGTACTTC
CASGAQGYEQYF
>-|-|TRBV7-9|TRBJ2-5
TGTGCCAGCAGCACTAGACAGGGGAGGGGATTGTTGGAGACCCAGTACTTC
CASSTRQGRGLLETQYF
>-|-|TRBV7-9|TRBJ2-5
TGTGCCAGCAGCCCCGAGGTACGACAGGCGGAGACCCAGTACTTC
CASSPEVRQAETQYF
>-|-|TRBV7-9|TRBJ2-2
TGTGCCAGCAGCGCGACCGGGACTCCCAACACCGGGGAGCTGTTTTTT
CASSATGTPNTGELFF
>-|TRBD1|TRBV13|TRBJ2-7
TGTGCCAGCAGCTTATCCATGGACAGGGAAGAGCAGTACTTC
CASSLSMDREEQYF
>-|-|TRBV4-1|TRBJ2-6
TGCGCCAGCAGCCAAGGAGGCCTGATCTCTGGGGCCAACGTCCTGACTTTC
CASSQGGLISGANVLTF
>-|-|TRBV6-5|TRBJ2-7
TGTGCCAGCAGTTACTCTTCTCCCTCAAACGAGCAGTACTTC
CASSYSSPSNEQYF
>-|TRBD2|TRBV9|TRBJ2-2
TGTGCCAGCAGCACCACCGCGCTAGCGGGAGGAACGAACACCGGGGAGCTGTTTTTT
CASSTTALAGGTNTGELFF
>-|-|TRBV28|TRBJ2-7
TGTGCCAGCAGTAACCGGGACAAGGCGTACGAGCAGTACTTC
CASSNRDKAYEQYF
>-|TRBD2|TRBV7-2|TRBJ2-7
TGTGCCAGCAGCCCCCAGGGAGGGAGCGGTGGGTACGAGCAGTACTTC
CASSPQGGSGGYEQYF
>-|TRBD1|TRBV19|TRBJ2-7
TGTGCCAGTAGTGGCCGGGACAGTGGGACCTACGAGCAGTACTTC
CASSGRDSGTYEQYF